The subject of this entry is one TCR beta chain. In TCRdb, the 5' RACE reads were re-called with MiXCR into one record per CDR3 protein. Among 60,000 to 75,000 distinct CDR3 sequences listed, 9.5% to 12% were seen once. CDR3 length: 15 amino acids. The germline CDR1 and CDR2 sequences are DFQATT and SNEGSKA (reference sequence). V lost 0 bases and J 7 bases, leaving 16 bases between the germline ends. The data were obtained in a study of early T cells in non-severe SARS-CoV-2 infection. The sequenced sample was whole blood, obtained at baseline. The sequence was collected from an adult who was a healthcare worker with PCR-confirmed SARS-CoV-2 infection or an uninfected control (not recorded which). This chain uses TRBV20-1 with TRBJ2-1; TRBD1 might be the D (5 bases). CDR3 loop: CSARDPPGPGNEQFF. The CDR3 nucleotides read TGCAGTGCTAGAGATCCCCCGGGCCCAGGGAATGAGCAGTTCTTC.